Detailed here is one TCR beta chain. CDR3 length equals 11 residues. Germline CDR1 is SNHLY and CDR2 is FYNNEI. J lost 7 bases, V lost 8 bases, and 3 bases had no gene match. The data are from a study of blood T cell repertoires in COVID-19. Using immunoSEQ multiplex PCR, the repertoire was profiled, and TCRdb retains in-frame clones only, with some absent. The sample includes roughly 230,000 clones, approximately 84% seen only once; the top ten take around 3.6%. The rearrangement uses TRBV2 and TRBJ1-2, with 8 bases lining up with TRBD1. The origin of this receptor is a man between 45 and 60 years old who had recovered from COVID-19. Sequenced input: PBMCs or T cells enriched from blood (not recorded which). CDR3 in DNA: TGTGCCAGCGGACAGGGCTCTGGCTACACCTTC. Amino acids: CASGQGSGYTF. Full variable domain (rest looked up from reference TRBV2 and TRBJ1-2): EPEVTQTPSHQVTQMGQEVILRCVPISNHLYFYWYRQILGQKVEFLVSFYNNEISEKSEIFDDQFSVERPDGSNFTLKIRSTKLEDSAMYFCASGQGSGYTFGSGTRLTVV.